These 17 T cell receptor beta chains share one sample of origin, sequenced in a study of CD8 T cells in Susac syndrome. Random hexamers were used to reverse transcribe an amount of roughly 0.5 to 1 ug RNA. TCRdb redid the calling of the immunoSEQ multiplex PCR reads with MiXCR, one entry per CDR3 protein. The data contain some 57,000 distinct CDR3 sequences, over 85% of them seen just once; the ten biggest clones take up 0.15% to 0.2%. The sample taken for sequencing was CD8+ T cells from PBMCs. These receptors came from a human donor in good health.

The chain is built from TRBV19 and TRBJ2-5; a weak D match, TRBD1 (5 bases). Germline V gene data show CDR1 as LNHDA and CDR2 as SQIVND (reference sequence). V lost 1 base and J lost 5, with 20 bases in between. The CDR3 sequence is 17 residues long. In DNA form, the CDR3 reads TGTGCCAGTAGTATAGTCGCTGTGAGCAGGGCCCACGAGACCCAGTACTTC. Translating gives CASSIVAVSRAHETQYF.

This clonotype has a single count. This chain links TRBV7-9 with TRBJ1-1, with D perhaps TRBD1 (5 bases). The CDR3 totals 17 residues. V lost 1 base, J lost 5 bases, and 20 bases lay in between. The germline gives CDR1 SEHNR, CDR2 FQNEAQ (reference sequence). CDR3 sequence reads: CASSLGMGDEVGTEAFF. CDR3 sequence (DNA): TGTGCCAGCAGCTTAGGAATGGGGGACGAGGTGGGGACTGAAGCTTTCTTT.

This chain links TRBV6-2 or TRBV6-3 with TRBJ2-1, with TRBD2 matching 8 bases. Germline assignment: CDR1 MNHEY and CDR2 SVGEGT. V lost 4 bases, J lost 5 bases, and 16 bases stayed unmatched. The CDR3 has 18 residues. CDR3: CASSFDTSGTRSDNEQFF. The CDR3 DNA sequence: TGTGCCAGCAGTTTCGATACATCCGGGACTAGAAGCGACAATGAGCAGTTCTTC.

The chain is built from TRBV13 and TRBJ2-5; perhaps D is TRBD1 or TRBD2 (5 bases each). The CDR3 consists of 14 residues. The germline CDR1 and CDR2 sequences are PRHDT and FYEKMQ (reference sequence). V was cut by 5 bases and J by 5 bases, with 15 bases left in between. The DNA for the CDR3 is TGTGCCAGCAGCGAAGGGGCAGGCGGGGAGACCCAGTACTTC. As protein: CASSEGAGGETQYF.

The chain has TRBV12-3 or TRBV12-4 and TRBJ1-2, with unresolved D. This CDR3 contains 13 residues. V was cut by 3 bases and J by 4 bases, with 9 bases left in between. This CDR3 reads CASSFPGLYGYTF. CDR3 in DNA: TGTGCCAGCAGTTTTCCCGGGCTCTATGGCTACACCTTC.

This sequence joins TRBV7-2 and TRBJ1-2; D gene unclear. CDR3 length: 13 residues. The V gene's germline CDR1 is SGHTA and CDR2 FQGNSA. V lost 3 bases, J lost 1 base, and 6 bases lay in between. CDR3 region: CASSLPLNYGYTF. The CDR3 DNA reads as TGTGCCAGCAGCTTGCCCCTTAACTATGGCTACACCTTC.

V gene TRBV27 combines with J gene TRBJ1-6; TRBD1 matches 10 bases. From germline, CDR1 is MNHEY and CDR2 SMNVEV (reference sequence). The CDR3 has 16 residues. The ends lost 6 bases at V and 2 bases at J; junction bases unmatched: 4. The CDR3 reads CASSPGQGTYNSPLHF. The CDR3 region has the DNA TGTGCCAGCAGCCCGGGACAGGGGACCTATAATTCACCCCTCCACTTT.

The CDR3 nucleotides are TGTGCTAGTGGTACCAACTCCCGGGACAGGGTATCGGGAAACACCATATATTTT. Protein product: CASGTNSRDRVSGNTIYF. The V gene is TRBV12-5, the J gene TRBJ1-3, with TRBD1 matching 9 bases. With V trimmed by 5 bases and J by 4 bases, 15 bases remained unmatched. Germline V gene sequence: CDR1 LGHNT, CDR2 FRNRAP. The CDR3 has 18 residues.

This chain links TRBV29-1 with TRBJ2-5; maybe TRBD2 (6 bases). Per germline, CDR1 SQVTM and CDR2 ANQGSEA. This CDR3 spans 12 amino acids. V lost 4 bases and J 5 bases, leaving 11 bases between the germline ends. The CDR3 DNA follows: TGCAGCGTTGTAGGCGGGGAGGAGACCCAGTACTTC. Translating it yields CSVVGGEETQYF.

This clonotype was observed once. The chain has TRBV6-6 and TRBJ2-5; TRBD1 matches at 10 bases. The V segment lost 6 bases and the J segment 5 bases; nucleotides outside the gene matches: 6. This CDR3 spans 14 amino acids. From germline, CDR1 is MNHNY and CDR2 SVGAGI (reference sequence). CDR3 region: CASRDRGLWETQYF. The CDR3 nucleotides are TGTGCCAGCAGAGACAGGGGGCTTTGGGAGACCCAGTACTTC.

As to this clonotype: No conserved phenylalanine or tryptophan is present at the end of the CDR3, so a read error is the likely explanation. This chain joins TRBV7-9 and TRBJ2-1, with D maybe TRBD2 (6 bases). V lost 7 bases to trimming and J lost 3 bases, with 13 bases between them. The CDR3 is 14 amino acids. CDR1 is SEHNR and CDR2 is FQNEAQ in the germline V gene (reference sequence). This chain's CDR3 is CASTLGGDYNEQFV. The CDR3 DNA reads TGTGCCAGCACCTTGGGCGGGGACTACAATGAGCAGTTCGTC.

CDR3 in amino acids: CASSLAGDSLNTEAFF. CDR3 in DNA: TGCGCCAGCAGCTTGGCGGGAGACTCTTTAAACACTGAAGCTTTCTTT. J is TRBJ1-1 and V is TRBV5-1; D ambiguous. From germline, CDR1 is SGHRS and CDR2 YFSETQ. The CDR3 totals 16 residues. V was shortened by 0 bases and J by 2 bases, with 14 bases between the two germline ends.

The V call is TRBV3-1, the J call TRBJ2-3; D is unresolved. Germline CDR1 is LGHDT and CDR2 is YNNKEL (reference sequence). V was clipped by 0 bases and J by 0 bases, with 10 bases between them. The length of the CDR3 is 16 residues. The CDR3 DNA is TGTGCCAGCAGCCAAGACTACCTACCTAGCACAGATACGCAGTATTTT. Translation: CASSQDYLPSTDTQYF.

This sequence joins TRBV4-3 and TRBJ2-3, with D tentatively TRBD1 (6 bases). The CDR3 is 17 residues long. Trimming cost V 0 bases and J 1 base, with 14 bases left between them. Germline assignment: CDR1 LGHNA and CDR2 YSLEER. The CDR3 loop is CASSQDQGGVGTDTQYF. The DNA of the CDR3 is TGCGCCAGCAGCCAAGATCAAGGGGGTGTGGGCACAGATACGCAGTATTTT.

This chain links TRBV14 with TRBJ1-1; the D is unclear. The CDR3 runs to 13 residues. V was shortened by 0 bases and J by 4 bases, with 6 bases between the two germline ends. Germline lookup yields CDR1 SGHDN and CDR2 FVKESK. CDR3 protein: CASSQDWGTEAFF. As DNA, the CDR3 is TGTGCCAGCAGCCAAGACTGGGGCACTGAAGCTTTCTTT.

The genes are TRBV7-6 and TRBJ2-2; a weak D match, TRBD2 (5 bases). Germline values: CDR1 SGHVS, CDR2 FNYEAQ. The CDR3 spans 13 residues. Trimming pared 3 bases from V and 4 bases from J, leaving 6 bases between. The DNA for the CDR3 is TGTGCCAGCAGCTTGGGAGCCACCGGGGAGCTGTTTTTT. It codes for CASSLGATGELFF.

V gene TRBV11-2 combines with J gene TRBJ1-1; D might be TRBD1 (6 bases). V gave up 6 bases and J gave up 6 bases, with 11 bases separating them. The CDR3 covers 12 residues. Germline CDR1 and CDR2: SGHAT and FQNNGV. CDR3 sequence (DNA): TGTGCCAGCAGGTTGACAGGCCCTGAAGCTTTCTTT. Protein sequence: CASRLTGPEAFF.